The 10 T cell receptor beta chains reported below all come from one sample, sequenced in a study of T cells after yellow fever vaccination. TCRdb called the 5' RACE reads again in MiXCR, with one record for every CDR3 protein. Found here are approximately 70,000 distinct CDR3 sequences, under 8% of them singletons; the top ten hold around a third. The sequenced sample was CD8+ T cells sorted from PBMCs, obtained approximately 47 days after the first yellow fever vaccination. These receptors all come from a young man who received the YFV17D yellow fever vaccine.

This clonotype was recorded many times. The chain employs TRBV6-5 and TRBJ1-5; D ambiguous. This CDR3 contains 16 residues. Trimming removed 0 bases at V and 0 bases at J, with 9 bases between. The germline V gene has CDR1 MNHEY and CDR2 SVGAGI. The CDR3 region has the DNA TGTGCCAGCAGTTACTCACCTCCAGATAGCAATCAGCCCCAGCATTTT. It encodes CASSYSPPDSNQPQHF.

Comment on this clonotype: A much larger clone is a single base away; this may be a read error. This chain joins TRBV6-5 and TRBJ2-3, with unresolved D. CDR1 and CDR2 (germline): MNHEY, SVGAGI. Trimming removed 5 bases at V and 0 bases at J, with 12 bases between. This CDR3 has 15 amino acids. The CDR3: CASSNPVGSTDTQYF. The CDR3 nucleotides are TGTGCCAGCAGTAACCCTGTGGGGAGCACAGATACGCAGTATTTT.

Many counts were recorded for this clonotype. V is TRBV4-1 and J is TRBJ2-1; no reliable D call. Germline CDR1 reads MGHRA; CDR2 reads YSYEKL. V was trimmed by 6 bases and J by 7 bases, leaving 16 bases between them. There are 14 residues in the CDR3. The CDR3 is CASRTDGEENEQFF. DNA for the CDR3: TGCGCCAGCAGGACGGACGGAGAAGAAAATGAGCAGTTCTTC.

This clonotype was observed many times. J is TRBJ2-7 and V is TRBV5-8, with 8 nucleotides matching TRBD2. CDR3 length: 14 residues. Germline CDR1 is SGHTS and CDR2 is YDEGEE. V was clipped by 3 bases and J by 4 bases; unmatched bases: 6. The CDR3 DNA sequence: TGTGCCAGCAGCTGGCGGGGGGCCCCATACGAGCAGTACTTC. This gives the protein CASSWRGAPYEQYF.

This clonotype has ten or more counts. This chain joins TRBV5-1 and TRBJ2-1, with unresolved D. There are 14 residues in the CDR3. Trimming pared 1 base from V and 0 bases from J, leaving 5 bases between. Per germline, CDR1 SGHRS and CDR2 YFSETQ. The CDR3 nucleotides are TGCGCCAGCAGCTTGAAGAGCTCCTACAATGAGCAGTTCTTC. Its protein is CASSLKSSYNEQFF.

This clonotype was observed at least ten times. This rearrangement joins TRBV20-1 to TRBJ2-5, with D perhaps matching TRBD2 (7 bases). Trimming left V 0 bases short and J 5 bases short, with 13 bases between. The germline gives CDR1 DFQATT, CDR2 SNEGSKA (reference sequence). The CDR3 consists of 14 residues. CDR3 bases: TGCAGTGCTAGAGAAGACGGGGGGCCTGAGACCCAGTACTTC. As protein: CSAREDGGPETQYF.

Turning to this clonotype: A much larger clone lies a single base off, so this may be a read error. The gene calls are TRBV20-1 and TRBJ2-4; weak D call: TRBD1 (6 bases). The V end lost 4 bases, the J end lost 3 bases, and 10 bases lay between the germline ends. The CDR3 runs to 13 residues. CDR1 is DFQATT and CDR2 is SNEGSKA in the germline V gene (reference sequence). The CDR3 DNA is TGCAGTGCTATACAGGGCGACAAAAACATTCAGTACTTC. This encodes CSAIQGDKNIQYF.

This clonotype was counted ten times or more. This chain links TRBV4-1 with TRBJ2-1; TRBD1 matches 7 bases. The germline V gene encodes CDR1 MGHRA and CDR2 YSYEKL. The CDR3 has 15 amino acids. The V gene end was trimmed by 4 bases and the J gene end by 3 bases; junction bases not matched to a gene: 6. CDR3 coding DNA: TGCGCCAGCAGCCCCCAGTGGACAGGCTACAATGAGCAGTTCTTC. Its protein is CASSPQWTGYNEQFF.

This clonotype was recorded many times. The chain uses TRBV6-5 and TRBJ2-2; 8 nucleotides agree with TRBD2. Germline V gives CDR1 MNHEY, CDR2 SVGAGI. V trimming: 6 bases; J trimming: 4 bases; junction bases outside the gene matches: 13. CDR3 size: 17 residues. CDR3 in DNA: TGTGCCAGCAGCCGGCCGATCGGGGGGGGATCCACCGGGGAGCTGTTTTTT. Its translation: CASSRPIGGGSTGELFF.

This clonotype has ten or more counts. The rearrangement links TRBV14 to TRBJ2-1, with D possibly matching TRBD1 (6 bases). V dropped 0 bases and J dropped 12 bases, with 12 bases sitting between them. From germline, CDR1 is SGHDN and CDR2 FVKESK. This CDR3 is 13 amino acids long. The DNA for the CDR3 is TGTGCCAGCAGCCAAGATTCCAGGGGCGGGCAGTTCTTC. Protein: CASSQDSRGGQFF.